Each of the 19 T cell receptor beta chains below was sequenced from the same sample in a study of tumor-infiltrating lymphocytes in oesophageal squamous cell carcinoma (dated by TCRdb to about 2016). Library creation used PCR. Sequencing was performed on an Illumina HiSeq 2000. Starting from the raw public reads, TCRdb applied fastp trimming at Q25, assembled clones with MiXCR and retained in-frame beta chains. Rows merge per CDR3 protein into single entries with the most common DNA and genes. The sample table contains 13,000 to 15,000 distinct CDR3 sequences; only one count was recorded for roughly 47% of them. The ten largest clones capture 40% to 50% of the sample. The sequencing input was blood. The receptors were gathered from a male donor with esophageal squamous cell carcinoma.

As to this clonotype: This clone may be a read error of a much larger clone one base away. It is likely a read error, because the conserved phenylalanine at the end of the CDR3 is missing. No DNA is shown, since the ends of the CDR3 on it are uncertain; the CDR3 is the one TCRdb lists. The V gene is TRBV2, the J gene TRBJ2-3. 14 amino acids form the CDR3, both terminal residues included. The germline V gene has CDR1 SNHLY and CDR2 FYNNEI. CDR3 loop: CASSAETSAYEQYI.

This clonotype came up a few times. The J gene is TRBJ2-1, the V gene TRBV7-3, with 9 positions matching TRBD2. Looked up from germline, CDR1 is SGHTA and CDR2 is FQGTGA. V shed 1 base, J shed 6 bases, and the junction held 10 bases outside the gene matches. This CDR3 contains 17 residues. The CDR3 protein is CASSLKAGLAGPNEQFF. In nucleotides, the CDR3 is TGTGCCAGCAGCTTAAAGGCCGGGCTAGCGGGGCCCAATGAGCAGTTCTTC.

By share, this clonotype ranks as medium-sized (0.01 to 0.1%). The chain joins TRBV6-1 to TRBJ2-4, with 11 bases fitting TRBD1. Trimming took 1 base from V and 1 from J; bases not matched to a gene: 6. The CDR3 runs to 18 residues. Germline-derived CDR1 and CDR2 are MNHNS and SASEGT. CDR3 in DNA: TGTGCCAGCAGTGAAGAGGGACAGGGGGTCTGGGCCAAAAACATTCAGTACTTC. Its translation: CASSEEGQGVWAKNIQYF.

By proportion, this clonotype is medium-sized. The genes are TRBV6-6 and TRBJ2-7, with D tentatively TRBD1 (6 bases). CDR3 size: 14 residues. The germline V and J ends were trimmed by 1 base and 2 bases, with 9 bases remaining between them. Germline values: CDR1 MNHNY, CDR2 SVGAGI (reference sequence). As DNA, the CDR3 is TGTGCCAGCAGTTACTTTGGGACACCCTACGAGCAGTACTTC. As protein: CASSYFGTPYEQYF.

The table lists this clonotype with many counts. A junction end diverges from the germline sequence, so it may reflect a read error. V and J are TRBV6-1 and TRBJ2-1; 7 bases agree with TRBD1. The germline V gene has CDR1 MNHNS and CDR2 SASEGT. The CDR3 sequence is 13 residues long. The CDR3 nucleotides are TGTGCCAACAGTGGACAGGCCCAGGCTGAGCAGTTCTTC. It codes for CANSGQAQAEQFF.

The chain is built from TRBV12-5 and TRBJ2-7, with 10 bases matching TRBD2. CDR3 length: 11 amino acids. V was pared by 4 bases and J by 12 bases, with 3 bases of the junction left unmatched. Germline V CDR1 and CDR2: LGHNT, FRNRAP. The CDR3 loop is CASGSSGGAYF. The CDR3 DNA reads TGTGCTAGTGGTTCAAGCGGGGGGGCGTACTTC.

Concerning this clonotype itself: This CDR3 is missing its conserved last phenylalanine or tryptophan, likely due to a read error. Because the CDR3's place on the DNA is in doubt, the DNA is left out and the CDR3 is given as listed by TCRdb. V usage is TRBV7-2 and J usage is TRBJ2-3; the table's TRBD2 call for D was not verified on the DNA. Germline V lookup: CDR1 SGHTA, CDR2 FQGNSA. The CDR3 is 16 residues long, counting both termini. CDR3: CASSYSGTTQKQFFGP.

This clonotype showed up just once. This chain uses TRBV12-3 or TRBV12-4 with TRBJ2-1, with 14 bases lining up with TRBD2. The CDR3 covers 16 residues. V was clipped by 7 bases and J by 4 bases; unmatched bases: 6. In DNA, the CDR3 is TGTGCCAGCAACTATGGACTAGCGGGAGGTTACAATGAGCAGTTCTTC. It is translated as CASNYGLAGGYNEQFF.

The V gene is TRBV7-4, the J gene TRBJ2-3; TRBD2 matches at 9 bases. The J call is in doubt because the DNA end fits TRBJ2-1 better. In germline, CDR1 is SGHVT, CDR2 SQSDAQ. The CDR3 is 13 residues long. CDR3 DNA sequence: TGTGCCAGCAGCTTAGCTAGCGGGAGCAAGCAGTTCTTC. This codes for CASSLASGSKQFF.

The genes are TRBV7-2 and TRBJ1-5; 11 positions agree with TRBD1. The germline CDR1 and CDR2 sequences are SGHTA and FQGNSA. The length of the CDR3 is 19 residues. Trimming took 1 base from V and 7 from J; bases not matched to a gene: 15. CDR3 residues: CASSLVGYGTGGPVQPQHF. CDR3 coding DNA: TGTGCCAGCAGCTTAGTTGGTTACGGGACAGGGGGTCCGGTACAGCCCCAGCATTTT. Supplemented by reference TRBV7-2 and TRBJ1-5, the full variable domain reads GAGVSQSPSNKVTEKGKDVELRCDPISGHTALYWYRQSLGQGLEFLIYFQGNSAPDKSGLPSDRFSAERTGGSVSTLTIQRTQQEDSAVYLCASSLVGYGTGGPVQPQHFGDGTRLSIL.

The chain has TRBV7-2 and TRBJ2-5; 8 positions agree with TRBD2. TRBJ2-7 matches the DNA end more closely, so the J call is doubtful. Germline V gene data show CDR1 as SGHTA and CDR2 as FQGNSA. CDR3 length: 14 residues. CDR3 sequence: CASSLASGIYEQYF. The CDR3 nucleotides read TGTGCCAGCAGCTTAGCTAGCGGGATCTACGAGCAGTACTTC.

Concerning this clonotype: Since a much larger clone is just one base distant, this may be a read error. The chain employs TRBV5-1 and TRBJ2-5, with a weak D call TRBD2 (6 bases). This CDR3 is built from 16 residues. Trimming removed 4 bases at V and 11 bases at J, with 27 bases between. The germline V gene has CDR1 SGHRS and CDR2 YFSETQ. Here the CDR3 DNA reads TGCGCCAGCAGCGATTCCCTAGCGACCAGCTACAATGAGCAGTACTTC. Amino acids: CASSDSLATSYNEQYF.

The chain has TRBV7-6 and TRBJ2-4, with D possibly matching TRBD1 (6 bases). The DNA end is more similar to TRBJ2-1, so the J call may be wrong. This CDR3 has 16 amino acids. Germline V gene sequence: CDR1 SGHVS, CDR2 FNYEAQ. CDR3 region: CASSPGERGAGNEQFF. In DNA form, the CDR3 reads TGTGCCAGCAGCCCAGGGGAGAGGGGCGCAGGGAATGAGCAGTTCTTC.

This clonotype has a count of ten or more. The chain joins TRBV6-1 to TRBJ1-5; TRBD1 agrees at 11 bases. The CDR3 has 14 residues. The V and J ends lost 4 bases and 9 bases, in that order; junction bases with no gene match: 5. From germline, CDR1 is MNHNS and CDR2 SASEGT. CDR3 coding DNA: TGTGCCAGCAGTGGGACAGGGGGCGGGGTGCCCCAGCATTTT. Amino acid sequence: CASSGTGGGVPQHF.

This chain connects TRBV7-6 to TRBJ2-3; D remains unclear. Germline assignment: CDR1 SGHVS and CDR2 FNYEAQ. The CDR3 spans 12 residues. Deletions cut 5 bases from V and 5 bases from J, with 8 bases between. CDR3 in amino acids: CASSRYQDTQYF. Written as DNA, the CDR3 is TGTGCCAGCAGCAGATACCAAGATACGCAGTATTTT.

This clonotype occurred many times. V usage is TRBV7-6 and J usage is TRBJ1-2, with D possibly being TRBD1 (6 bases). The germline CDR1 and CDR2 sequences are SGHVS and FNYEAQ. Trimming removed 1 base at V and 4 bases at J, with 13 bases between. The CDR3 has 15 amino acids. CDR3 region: CASSLDGDNVYGYTF. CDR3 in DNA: TGTGCCAGCAGCTTAGATGGGGACAATGTCTATGGCTACACCTTC. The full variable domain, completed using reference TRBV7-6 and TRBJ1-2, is GAGVSQSPRYKVTKRGQDVALRCDPISGHVSLYWYRQALGQGPEFLTYFNYEAQQDKSGLPNDRFSAERPEGSISTLTIQRTEQRDSAMYRCASSLDGDNVYGYTFGSGTRLTVV.

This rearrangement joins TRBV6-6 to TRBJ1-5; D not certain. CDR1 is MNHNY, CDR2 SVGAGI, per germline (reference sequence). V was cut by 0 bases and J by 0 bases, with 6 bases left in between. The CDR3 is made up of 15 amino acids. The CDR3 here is CASSYSGGSNQPQHF. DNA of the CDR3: TGTGCCAGCAGTTACTCAGGCGGTAGCAATCAGCCCCAGCATTTT.

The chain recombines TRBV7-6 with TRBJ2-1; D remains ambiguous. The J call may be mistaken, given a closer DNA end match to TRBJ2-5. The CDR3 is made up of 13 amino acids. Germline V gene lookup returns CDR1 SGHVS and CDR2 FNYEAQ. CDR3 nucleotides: TGTGCCAGCAGCTTCAGGCGGCAAGAGACCCAGTACTTC. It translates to CASSFRRQETQYF.

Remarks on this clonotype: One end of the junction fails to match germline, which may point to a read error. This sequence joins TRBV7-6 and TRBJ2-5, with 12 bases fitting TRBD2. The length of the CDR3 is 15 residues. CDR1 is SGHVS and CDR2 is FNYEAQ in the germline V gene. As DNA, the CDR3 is TGTGCTAGCAGCCCGACTAGCGGGGGTTACAATGAGCAGTACTTC. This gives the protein CASSPTSGGYNEQYF.